A single sample gave rise to the 8 T cell receptor beta chains below, sequenced in a study of blood T cell repertoires in COVID-19. The method was immunoSEQ multiplex PCR; TCRdb's version includes in-frame clones alone and lacks a portion of them. The sample holds 100,000 or so clones, 80% to 90% seen once. Source material: peripheral blood. The receptors originated from a woman older than 75 with acute or convalescent COVID-19.

This clone is medium-sized (0.01 to 0.1%) within its sample. The rearrangement links TRBV6-4 to TRBJ2-2; the match to TRBD1 covers 10 bases. The CDR3 consists of 15 residues. The V and J ends lost 5 bases and 3 bases, in that order; junction bases with no gene match: 3. Looked up from germline, CDR1 is MRHNA and CDR2 is SNTAGT. In DNA form, the CDR3 reads TGTGCCAGCAGTCGACAGGGGGCCGACACCGGGGAGCTGTTTTTT. Translation: CASSRQGADTGELFF.

This chain uses TRBV6-1 with TRBJ1-1; D call uncertain. Germline assignment: CDR1 MNHNS and CDR2 SASEGT. The CDR3 length is 13 residues. The V end was cut by 1 base, the J end by 11 bases, with 14 bases between. CDR3 residues: CASSEGQTQRAFF. In DNA, the CDR3 is TGTGCCAGCAGTGAAGGTCAAACTCAACGCGCTTTCTTT.

This chain connects TRBV7-2 to TRBJ2-4; TRBD2 matches at 9 bases. Germline V gene lookup returns CDR1 SGHTA and CDR2 FQGNSA. The CDR3 runs to 19 residues. The ends lost 0 bases at V and 0 bases at J; junction bases unmatched: 9. The CDR3 DNA follows: TGTGCCAGCAGCTTAGCGAGAGTAGCGGGGGTTCTAGCCAAAAACATTCAGTACTTC. Translating it yields CASSLARVAGVLAKNIQYF.

CDR3 region: CASSGGTGGQPQHF. The CDR3 nucleotides are TGTGCCAGCAGCGGTGGGACAGGGGGTCAGCCCCAGCATTTT. This sequence joins TRBV5-8 and TRBJ1-5, with TRBD1 matching 11 bases. Losses at the gene ends were 4 bases for V and 6 bases for J; bases not matched to a gene: 3. The CDR3 runs to 14 residues. Germline loops: CDR1 SGHTS, CDR2 YDEGEE.

V gene TRBV4-1 combines with J gene TRBJ2-3; 7 bases map to TRBD2. The CDR3 extends over 18 amino acids. Germline loops: CDR1 MGHRA, CDR2 YSYEKL. With 0 bases clipped from V and 0 bases from J, the junction kept 9 bases outside the gene matches. The CDR3 nucleotides read TGCGCCAGCAGCCAAGATCTAGCACTAGCGACCAGCACAGATACGCAGTATTTT. Residues: CASSQDLALATSTDTQYF.

CDR3 region: CASSLELGQGYGYTF. The CDR3 DNA reads TGCGCCAGCAGCTTGGAATTGGGACAGGGCTATGGCTACACCTTC. V usage is TRBV5-1 and J usage is TRBJ1-2, with 9 positions matching TRBD1. Germline CDR1 SGHRS, CDR2 YFSETQ. With V trimmed by 0 bases and J by 4 bases, 4 bases remained unmatched. This CDR3 is built from 15 residues.

V is TRBV6-5 and J is TRBJ1-2; unclear D gene. This CDR3 is 13 amino acids long. Deletions cut 7 bases from V and 2 bases from J, with 11 bases between. Germline CDR1 and CDR2: MNHEY and SVGAGI. The CDR3 DNA follows: TGTGCCAGCACCGGGTCGGGGAACTATGGCTACACCTTC. Translating it yields CASTGSGNYGYTF.

This chain uses TRBV10-3 with TRBJ2-7; TRBD1 agrees at 7 bases. J gave up 4 bases and V 6 bases, and 9 bases lay outside the gene matches. The germline CDR1 and CDR2 sequences are ENHRY and SYGVKD. This CDR3 has 14 amino acids. The CDR3 loop reads CAIREGTDKYEQYF. The CDR3 coding sequence is TGTGCCATCAGGGAAGGGACAGACAAGTACGAGCAGTACTTC.